This T cell receptor (beta chain) was recovered during a study of Graves' ophthalmopathy and Graves' hyperthyroidism. RNA transcripts provided the template for amplifying TCR beta CDR3 regions. An opening RT-PCR round employed HTBI primers and preceded a second-round multiplex PCR. TCRdb fed the multiplex PCR reads into MiXCR, producing one record per CDR3 protein. This table holds around 1,000,000 distinct CDR3 sequences, 36% found once. This clonotype has at least ten counts. Germline assignment: CDR1 SEHNR and CDR2 FQNEAQ (reference sequence). This CDR3 region has 12 residues. With 4 bases removed from V and 5 bases from J, the gap between germline ends came to 9 bases.

Material for sequencing was peripheral blood or thyroid tissue (not recorded which). This TCR derives from an adult man with Graves' hyperthyroidism. The chain has TRBV7-9 and TRBJ2-7; D unclear. In DNA form, the CDR3 reads TGTGCCAGCAGCTCACAGCCCCACGAGCAGTACTTC. Translation: CASSSQPHEQYF.